These 12 T cell receptor beta chains originate from one sample sequenced in a study of neoadjuvant anti-PD-1 for oral cavity cancer. Regarding time point: after neoadjuvant nivolumab, at surgical resection. Profiled with immunoSEQ multiplex PCR; TCRdb holds only in-frame clones, not every one. The top ten clones hold approximately 4.8% of a sample with about 42,000 clones, about 76% of them seen once. Sequences were derived from PBMCs, sampled after nivolumab (anti-PD-1) treatment. All receptors derive from a person aged 40 to 85 with oral cavity squamous cell carcinoma.

The rearrangement uses TRBV27 and TRBJ2-3, with a possible D match to TRBD2 (7 bases). This CDR3 region has 14 residues. Germline lookup yields CDR1 MNHEY and CDR2 SMNVEV (reference sequence). Trimming pared 4 bases from V and 6 bases from J, leaving 14 bases between. In nucleotides, the CDR3 is TGTGCCAGCAGTTCGGGGGGCCCGAGGGATACGCAGTATTTT. This translates into CASSSGGPRDTQYF.

This rearrangement joins TRBV7-2 to TRBJ2-7; 8 bases map to TRBD1. Germline lookup yields CDR1 SGHTA and CDR2 FQGNSA. J was trimmed by 0 bases and V by 5 bases; bases with no gene match: 6. The CDR3 loop spans 15 amino acids. The CDR3 nucleotides are TGTGCCAGCAGCCTTCGACAGGGGCCCTCCTACGAGCAGTACTTC. Protein: CASSLRQGPSYEQYF.

The chain links TRBV7-9 to TRBJ2-5; maybe TRBD1 (6 bases). Germline CDR1 reads SEHNR; CDR2 reads FQNEAQ (reference sequence). CDR3 length equals 13 residues. V was pared by 5 bases and J by 2 bases, with 9 bases between. The CDR3 sequence is CASSRDTQETQYF. CDR3 in DNA: TGTGCCAGCAGCCGGGACACACAAGAGACCCAGTACTTC.

This chain joins TRBV27 and TRBJ2-4, with 10 bases that match TRBD1. The V gene's germline CDR1 is MNHEY and CDR2 SMNVEV (reference sequence). Trimming cost V 2 bases and J 0 bases; bases outside gene matches: 7. There are 18 residues in the CDR3. The CDR3 bases are TGTGCCAGCAGTTTAAGCCCCCGACAGGGGGCAGCCAAAAACATTCAGTACTTC. Translation gives CASSLSPRQGAAKNIQYF.

As concerns this clone: The sample contains more than one DNA sequence encoding this CDR3. CDR3 region: CSALQGGYTF. CDR3 nucleotide sequence: TGCAGTGCTTTACAGGGAGGCTACACCTTC. This chain links TRBV20-1 with TRBJ1-2; a weak D match, TRBD1 (6 bases). V was shortened by 5 bases and J by 8 bases, with 9 bases between the two germline ends. The CDR3 contains 10 residues. Germline CDR1 reads DFQATT; CDR2 reads SNEGSKA (reference sequence).

The rearrangement joins TRBV7-9 to TRBJ1-6; possibly TRBD1 for D (6 bases). This CDR3 spans 14 amino acids. The V gene's germline CDR1 is SEHNR and CDR2 FQNEAQ (reference sequence). Trimming stripped 2 bases from V and 10 bases from J, with 12 bases between. DNA of the CDR3: TGTGCCAGCAGCTTACAGGGGCGGGAGTCACCCCTCCACTTT. Its translation: CASSLQGRESPLHF.

The chain joins TRBV7-2 to TRBJ2-5, with 10 bases identical to TRBD1. CDR1 is SGHTA and CDR2 is FQGNSA in the germline V gene. The CDR3 has 16 residues. Trimming at V came to 1 base and at J to 6 bases, leaving 8 bases not matched to a gene. CDR3 coding DNA: TGTGCCAGCAGCTTAGAGGGACAGGGGAGGGGAAAGACCCAGTACTTC. It specifies CASSLEGQGRGKTQYF.

The J gene is TRBJ2-7, the V gene TRBV14; D gene uncertain. V was cut by 3 bases and J by 2 bases, with 11 bases left in between. The CDR3 has 14 amino acids. CDR1 is SGHDN and CDR2 is FVKESK in the germline V gene. This CDR3 reads CASSQDAGTYEQYF. Here the CDR3 DNA reads TGTGCCAGCAGCCAGGACGCAGGAACCTACGAGCAGTACTTC.

Only one count was recorded for this clone. The chain links TRBV6-6 to TRBJ1-5; no clear D. Germline V CDR1 and CDR2: MNHNY, SVGAGI (reference sequence). V was cut by 6 bases and J by 0 bases, with 6 bases left in between. This CDR3 comprises 13 residues. The CDR3 coding sequence is TGTGCCAGCAGAGGTGATAGCAATCAGCCCCAGCATTTT. Translating it yields CASRGDSNQPQHF.

The chain links TRBV10-2 to TRBJ1-5, with TRBD1 matching 8 bases. This CDR3 contains 16 residues. CDR1 is WSHSY and CDR2 is SAAADI in the germline V gene. Germline trimming cut 6 bases from V and 5 bases from J; bases unmatched to any gene: 12. Written as DNA, the CDR3 is TGCGCCAGCAGCTTAAATAGGGCAGGGGGCGATCAGCCCCAGCATTTT. It codes for CASSLNRAGGDQPQHF.

J is TRBJ1-5 and V is TRBV4-1; D unclear. The CDR3 runs 17 residues. The germline gives CDR1 MGHRA, CDR2 YSYEKL. V was pared by 0 bases and J by 4 bases, with 16 bases between. The CDR3 nucleotides read TGCGCCAGCAGCCAAGAGCCTGCCACCGCAATGAATCAGCCCCAGCATTTT. It translates to CASSQEPATAMNQPQHF.

The gene calls are TRBV6-1 and TRBJ1-1, with TRBD1 identical over 10 bases. The CDR3 has 14 residues. J was trimmed by 4 bases and V by 4 bases; bases with no gene match: 3. Germline CDR1 is MNHNS and CDR2 is SASEGT. This chain's CDR3 is CASSGDRGPTEAFF. CDR3 DNA: TGTGCCAGCAGTGGCGACAGGGGGCCCACTGAAGCTTTCTTT.